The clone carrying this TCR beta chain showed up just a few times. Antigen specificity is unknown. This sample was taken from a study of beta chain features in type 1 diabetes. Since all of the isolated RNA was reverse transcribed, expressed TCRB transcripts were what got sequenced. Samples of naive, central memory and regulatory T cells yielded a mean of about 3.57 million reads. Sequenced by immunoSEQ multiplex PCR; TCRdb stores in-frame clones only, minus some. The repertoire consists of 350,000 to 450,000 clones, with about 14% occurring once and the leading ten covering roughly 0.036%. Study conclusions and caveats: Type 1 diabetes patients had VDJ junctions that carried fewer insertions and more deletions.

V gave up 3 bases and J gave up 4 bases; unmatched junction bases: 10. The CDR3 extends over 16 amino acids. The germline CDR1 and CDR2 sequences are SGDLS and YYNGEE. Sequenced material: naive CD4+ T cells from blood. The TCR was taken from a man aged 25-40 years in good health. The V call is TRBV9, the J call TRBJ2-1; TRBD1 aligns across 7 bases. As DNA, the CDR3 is TGTGCCAGCAGCGACGTGGACAGGCCCCTTTACAATGAGCAGTTCTTC. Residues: CASSDVDRPLYNEQFF.